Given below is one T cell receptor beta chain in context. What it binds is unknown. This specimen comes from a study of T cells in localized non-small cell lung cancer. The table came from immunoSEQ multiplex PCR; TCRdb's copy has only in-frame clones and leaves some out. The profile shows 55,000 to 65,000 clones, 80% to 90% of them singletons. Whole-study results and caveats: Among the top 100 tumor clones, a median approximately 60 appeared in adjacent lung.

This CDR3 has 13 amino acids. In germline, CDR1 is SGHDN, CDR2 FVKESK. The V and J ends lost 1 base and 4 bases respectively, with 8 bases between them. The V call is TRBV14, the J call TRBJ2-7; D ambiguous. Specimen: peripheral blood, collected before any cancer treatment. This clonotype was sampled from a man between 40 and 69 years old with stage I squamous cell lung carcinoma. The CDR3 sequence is CASSQVPLYEQYF. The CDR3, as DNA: TGTGCCAGCAGCCAAGTTCCCCTTTACGAGCAGTACTTC.